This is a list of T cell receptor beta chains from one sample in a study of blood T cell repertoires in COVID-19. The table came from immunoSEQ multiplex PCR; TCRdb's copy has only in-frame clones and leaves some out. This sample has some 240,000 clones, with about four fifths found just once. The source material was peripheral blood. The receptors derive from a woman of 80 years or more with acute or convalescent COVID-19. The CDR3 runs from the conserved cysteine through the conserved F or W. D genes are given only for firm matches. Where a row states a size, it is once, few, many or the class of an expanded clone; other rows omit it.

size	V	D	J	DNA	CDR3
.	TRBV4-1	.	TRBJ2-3	TGCGCCAGCAGCCAAGGTTGGCGGGGGCTCCCCCCCGATACGCAGTATTTT	CASSQGWRGLPPDTQYF
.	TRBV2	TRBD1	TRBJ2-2	TGTGCCAGCAGGGGACAGGGGAACGGGGAGCTGTTTTTT	CASRGQGNGELFF
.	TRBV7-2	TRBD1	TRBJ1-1	TGTGCCAGCATCCTAATAGGGACAGGGGACACTGAAGCTTTCTTT	CASILIGTGDTEAFF
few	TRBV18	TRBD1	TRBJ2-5	TGTGCCAGCTCACCACCGGCAGGGGGCCCCCAAGAGACCCAGTACTTC	CASSPPAGGPQETQYF
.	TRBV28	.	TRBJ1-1	TGTGCCAGCAGTTTGGCAGGGGATAGGGTTTCAGCTTTCTTT	CASSLAGDRVSAFF
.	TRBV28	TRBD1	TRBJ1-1	TGTGCCAGCGGCTCGGGGACAGGGGGCGGGAGGGAAGCTTTCTTT	CASGSGTGGGREAFF
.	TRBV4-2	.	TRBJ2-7	TGTGCCAGCAGCCAAGATCCGGAGGGATACTACGAGCAGTACTTC	CASSQDPEGYYEQYF
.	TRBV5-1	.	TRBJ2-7	TGCGCCAGCAGCTCGACTAGGAGCTCCTACGAGCAGTACTTC	CASSSTRSSYEQYF
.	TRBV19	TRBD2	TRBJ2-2	TGTGCCAGTAGTATTGGCCTAGCGGGGATGTTCGGCACCGGGGAGCTGTTTTTT	CASSIGLAGMFGTGELFF
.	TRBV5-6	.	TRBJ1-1	TGTGCCAGCAGCTTGCTGGGGACTCATACTGAAGCTTTCTTT	CASSLLGTHTEAFF
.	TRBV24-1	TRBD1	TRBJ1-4	TGTGCCACCAGTGATGGGACAGTAGCTAATGAAAAACTGTTTTTT	CATSDGTVANEKLFF
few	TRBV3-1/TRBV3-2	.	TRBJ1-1	TGTGCCAGCAGCCAAGAGGGAGGGGCTTTCTTT	CASSQEGGAFF
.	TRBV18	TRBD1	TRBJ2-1	TGTGCCAGCTCACCTCCGGGACAGGGGCGTGAGCAGTTCTTC	CASSPPGQGREQFF
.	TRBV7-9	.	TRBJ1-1	TGTGCCAGCAGCTCCCGAGCGGGGACTGAAGCTTTCTTT	CASSSRAGTEAFF
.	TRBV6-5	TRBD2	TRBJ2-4	TGTGCCAGCAGTCGGAGCGGGGGGGAAAACATTCAGTACTTC	CASSRSGGENIQYF
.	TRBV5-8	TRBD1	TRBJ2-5	TGTGCCTTACAGGGGCCCCTTAGAGAGACCCAGTACTTC	CALQGPLRETQYF
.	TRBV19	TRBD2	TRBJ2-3	TGTGCCAGTCTCGGGACTAGCGGGGCGATCACAGATACGCAGTATTTT	CASLGTSGAITDTQYF
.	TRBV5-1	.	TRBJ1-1	TGCGCCAGCAGCTTGGCGGGGAGCACTGAAGCTTTCTTT	CASSLAGSTEAFF
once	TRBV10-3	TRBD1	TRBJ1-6	TGTGCCATCAGTGAGTCGGTGGGACAGGGGGACTCACCCCTCCACTTT	CAISESVGQGDSPLHF
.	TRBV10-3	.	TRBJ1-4	TGTGCCATCAGTGAGTTCGGTGAAAAACTGTTTTTT	CAISEFGEKLFF
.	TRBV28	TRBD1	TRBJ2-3	TGTGCCAGCAGTCCCCACTCCGGGACAGGGAAGGGTACGCAGTATTTT	CASSPHSGTGKGTQYF
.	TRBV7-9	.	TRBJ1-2	TGTGCCAGCAGCCCGGTGACCCCTGCGGATTTCTATGGCTACACCTTC	CASSPVTPADFYGYTF
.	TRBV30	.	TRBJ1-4	TGTGCCTGGAGTCAGCGGGTGGGAGAAAAACTGTTTTTT	CAWSQRVGEKLFF
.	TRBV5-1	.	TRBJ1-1	TGCGCCAGCAGCTTTGCCAGGGGAAGCACTGAAGCTTTCTTT	CASSFARGSTEAFF
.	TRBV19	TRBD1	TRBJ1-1	TGTGCCAGTAGTAGGGGACAGGTGGACACTGAAGCTTTCTTT	CASSRGQVDTEAFF
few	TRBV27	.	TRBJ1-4	TGTGCCAGCAGTTTGAGGGGAGGTTTTAATGAAAAACTGTTTTTT	CASSLRGGFNEKLFF
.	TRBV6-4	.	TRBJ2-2	TGTGCCAGCAGTGCTACAGGAACCACCGGGGAGCTGTTTTTT	CASSATGTTGELFF